These 7 T cell receptor beta chains came from one sample sequenced in a study of OX40 agonist ivuxolimab in advanced cancers. Libraries were prepared by immunoSEQ multiplex PCR; TCRdb keeps only in-frame clonotypes and omits some of them. The sample contains 78,000 or so clones, roughly 90% of which appear only once. The source material was CD4+ or CD8+ T cells sorted from blood, sampled in a trial of the OX40 agonist ivuxolimab. These receptors all come from an adult with an advanced solid tumor such as melanoma, head and neck, liver or kidney cancer.

This clone showed up just a few times. The chain employs TRBV14 and TRBJ2-7; the D call may be TRBD1 or TRBD2 (5 bases each). V gave up 1 base and J gave up 6 bases, with 10 bases separating them. Germline CDR1 SGHDN, CDR2 FVKESK. The CDR3 runs 13 residues. This chain's CDR3 is CASSQAGAGEQYF. For the CDR3, the DNA is TGTGCCAGCAGCCAAGCCGGGGCCGGCGAGCAGTACTTC.

This rearrangement joins TRBV7-9 to TRBJ2-3, with 14 positions matching TRBD2. Per germline, CDR1 SEHNR and CDR2 FQNEAQ (reference sequence). The CDR3 has 15 amino acids. The V gene end was trimmed by 5 bases and the J gene end by 5 bases; junction bases not matched to a gene: 3. CDR3: CASSRGTSGGDTQYF. The CDR3 DNA is TGTGCCAGCAGCCGTGGGACTAGCGGGGGAGATACGCAGTATTTT.

The genes are TRBV11-1 and TRBJ2-2, with TRBD1 matching over 9 bases. This CDR3 is built from 15 residues. Germline assignment: CDR1 SGHAT and CDR2 FQDESV (reference sequence). V gave up 5 bases and J gave up 6 bases; unmatched junction bases: 7. In DNA form, the CDR3 reads TGTGCCAGCAGCCGACGACAGGGGGATGCCGGGGAGCTGTTTTTT. Translation: CASSRRQGDAGELFF.

The chain links TRBV7-2 to TRBJ2-5, with TRBD2 identical over 11 bases. The CDR3 spans 18 residues. Trimming took 0 bases from V and 4 from J; bases not matched to a gene: 10. The germline CDR1 and CDR2 sequences are SGHTA and FQGNSA. The CDR3 spells CASSLAVTSGGGGETQYF. CDR3 sequence (DNA): TGTGCCAGCAGCTTAGCCGTAACTAGCGGGGGCGGGGGAGAGACCCAGTACTTC.

The chain's CDR3 is CASRFDREKLFF. CDR3 DNA sequence: TGTGCCAGCAGATTTGACAGGGAAAAACTGTTTTTT. The chain couples TRBV7-9 to TRBJ1-4, with D maybe TRBD1 (6 bases). The CDR3 is 12 amino acids. Germline CDR1 is SEHNR and CDR2 is FQNEAQ (reference sequence). Deletions cut 6 bases from V and 8 bases from J, with 10 bases between.

This sequence joins TRBV7-9 and TRBJ2-1, with D perhaps matching TRBD2 (6 bases). CDR1 is SEHNR and CDR2 is FQNEAQ in the germline V gene (reference sequence). Trimming took off 0 bases at V and 0 bases at J, with 12 bases between the two ends. The CDR3 consists of 17 residues. The CDR3 loop reads CASSLALAAGSYNEQFF. For the CDR3, the DNA is TGTGCCAGCAGCTTAGCGCTAGCAGCGGGCTCCTACAATGAGCAGTTCTTC.

The chain uses TRBV15 and TRBJ2-1; D gene uncertain. V was shortened by 5 bases and J by 3 bases, with 2 bases between the two germline ends. Germline V gives CDR1 LNHNV, CDR2 YYDKDF (reference sequence). The CDR3 is made up of 11 amino acids. CDR3 in amino acids: CATSFYNEQFF. The CDR3 DNA sequence: TGTGCCACCAGCTTCTACAATGAGCAGTTCTTC.